This is a list of T cell receptor beta chains from one sample in a study of shared clonotypes between healthy human individuals. The assay was immunoSEQ multiplex PCR, and TCRdb's table has in-frame clones only and misses some. The table includes around 2,000,000 clones, approximately 94% detected once. Sequencing input: naive CD8+ T cells sorted from blood. These receptors were collected from a man in his late teens or twenties in good health. CDR3s include the opening cysteine and the closing phenylalanine or tryptophan. D genes are given only for firm matches. The size of a clone is reported for some rows only, either as once, few or many, or as a class for expanded clones.

V gene: TRBV10-1
J gene: TRBJ2-3
clone size: .
D gene: TRBD1
CDR3 DNA: TGCGCCAGCAGTGACGCGGTTTTGGACAGGGTCGATACGCAGTATTTT
CDR3 protein: CASSDAVLDRVDTQYF

V gene: TRBV6-1
J gene: TRBJ1-1
clone size: .
D gene: .
CDR3 DNA: TGTGCCAGCAGTTTCACAGGTAGGACTGAAGCTTTCTTT
CDR3 protein: CASSFTGRTEAFF

V gene: TRBV4-1
J gene: TRBJ2-1
clone size: .
D gene: .
CDR3 DNA: TGCGCCAGCAGCCTAGGGGTCCACCAGTTCTTC
CDR3 protein: CASSLGVHQFF

V gene: TRBV2
J gene: TRBJ1-2
clone size: .
D gene: .
CDR3 DNA: TGTGCCAGCAGTGATCTGGAGGGGGGAGTTTATGGCTACACCTTC
CDR3 protein: CASSDLEGGVYGYTF

V gene: TRBV29-1
J gene: TRBJ2-7
clone size: .
D gene: .
CDR3 DNA: TGCAGCGTTGAAGAGGGCAGCTCCTACGAGCAGTACTTC
CDR3 protein: CSVEEGSSYEQYF

V gene: TRBV30
J gene: TRBJ2-7
clone size: once
D gene: .
CDR3 DNA: TGTGCCTGGAAGACCAACTACGAGCAGTACTTC
CDR3 protein: CAWKTNYEQYF

V gene: TRBV21-1
J gene: TRBJ1-1
clone size: .
D gene: .
CDR3 DNA: TGTGCCAGCAGCAGGCGTTGGAGGGACACTGAAGCTTTCTTT
CDR3 protein: CASSRRWRDTEAFF

V gene: TRBV15
J gene: TRBJ1-2
clone size: .
D gene: .
CDR3 DNA: TGTGCCACCAGCAGAGATAGAGTAGGCCAGTCAGTCAATGGCTACACCTTC
CDR3 protein: CATSRDRVGQSVNGYTF

V gene: TRBV5-1
J gene: TRBJ2-7
clone size: .
D gene: .
CDR3 DNA: TGCGCCAGCAGCCCCCGAGGCGGCCACGAGCAGTACTTC
CDR3 protein: CASSPRGGHEQYF

V gene: TRBV7-9
J gene: TRBJ2-5
clone size: .
D gene: TRBD1
CDR3 DNA: TGTGCCAGCAGCTCGGACAGGGGGGAAGAGACCCAGTACTTC
CDR3 protein: CASSSDRGEETQYF

V gene: TRBV6-1
J gene: TRBJ1-5
clone size: once
D gene: .
CDR3 DNA: TGTGCCAGCAGTGAAGCGGGTGGCAATCAGCCCCAGCATTTT
CDR3 protein: CASSEAGGNQPQHF

V gene: TRBV5-6
J gene: TRBJ2-7
clone size: once
D gene: TRBD2
CDR3 DNA: TGTGCCAGCAGCCTCGGGACTACATCCTACGAGCAGTACTTC
CDR3 protein: CASSLGTTSYEQYF

V gene: TRBV9
J gene: TRBJ2-5
clone size: once
D gene: TRBD1
CDR3 DNA: TGTGCCAGCAGCGCGGGGACAGGTCTTCAAGAGACCCAGTACTTC
CDR3 protein: CASSAGTGLQETQYF

V gene: TRBV7-6
J gene: TRBJ1-6
clone size: .
D gene: .
CDR3 DNA: TGTGCCAGCAGCTTAGGGGAAACACCCCTCCACTTT
CDR3 protein: CASSLGETPLHF

V gene: TRBV5-1
J gene: TRBJ2-2
clone size: .
D gene: .
CDR3 DNA: TGCGCCAGCAGTTCGACCCCGTACAAGGGGCGCGTGACCGGGGAGCTGTTTTTT
CDR3 protein: CASSSTPYKGRVTGELFF

V gene: TRBV15
J gene: TRBJ2-4
clone size: .
D gene: TRBD1
CDR3 DNA: TGTGCCACCAGCAGACAGGGGGAAAACATTCAGTACTTC
CDR3 protein: CATSRQGENIQYF

V gene: TRBV27
J gene: TRBJ2-1
clone size: .
D gene: TRBD2
CDR3 DNA: TGTGCCAGCAGTTCCCTCGGGGGGGAGAACCCCCATGAGCAGTTCTTC
CDR3 protein: CASSSLGGENPHEQFF

V gene: TRBV6-5
J gene: TRBJ1-1
clone size: .
D gene: .
CDR3 DNA: TGTGCCAGCAGTTACCTGGGGGGGTTGAACACTGAAGCTTTCTTT
CDR3 protein: CASSYLGGLNTEAFF

V gene: TRBV10-1
J gene: TRBJ2-5
clone size: .
D gene: TRBD2
CDR3 DNA: TGCGCCAGCAGTGAGGATTTGCGGGAGGGTCAAGAGACCCAGTACTTC
CDR3 protein: CASSEDLREGQETQYF

V gene: TRBV28
J gene: TRBJ1-6
clone size: .
D gene: .
CDR3 DNA: TGTGCCAGCAGTGATGGTTATAATTCACCCCTCCACTTT
CDR3 protein: CASSDGYNSPLHF

V gene: TRBV11-2
J gene: TRBJ2-7
clone size: .
D gene: .
CDR3 DNA: TGTGCCAGCAGCACGACGGTATCCTACGAGCAGTACTTC
CDR3 protein: CASSTTVSYEQYF

V gene: TRBV19
J gene: TRBJ2-6
clone size: .
D gene: TRBD1
CDR3 DNA: TGTGCCAGTAGTACGGACAGGTCGGGAGGGGCCAACGTCCTGACTTTC
CDR3 protein: CASSTDRSGGANVLTF

V gene: TRBV7-6
J gene: TRBJ2-1
clone size: .
D gene: TRBD2
CDR3 DNA: TGTGCCAGCAGCAGAGGACTAGCGCCCTACAATGAGCAGTTCTTC
CDR3 protein: CASSRGLAPYNEQFF

V gene: TRBV4-3
J gene: TRBJ2-7
clone size: .
D gene: .
CDR3 DNA: TGCGCCAGCAGCCAAGGAGTTACGGGTTACGAGCAGTACTTC
CDR3 protein: CASSQGVTGYEQYF

V gene: TRBV28
J gene: TRBJ2-1
clone size: .
D gene: TRBD1
CDR3 DNA: TGTGCCAGCAAGGAGGACAGGTCCGACAATGAGCAGTTCTTC
CDR3 protein: CASKEDRSDNEQFF

V gene: TRBV20-1
J gene: TRBJ2-3
clone size: .
D gene: .
CDR3 DNA: TGCAGTGCTAGTAGTATGAATACGCAGTATTTT
CDR3 protein: CSASSMNTQYF

V gene: TRBV10-3
J gene: TRBJ2-3
clone size: .
D gene: .
CDR3 DNA: TGTGCCATCGGAACTGAGAACACAGATACGCAGTATTTT
CDR3 protein: CAIGTENTDTQYF

V gene: TRBV6-6
J gene: TRBJ1-2
clone size: .
D gene: .
CDR3 DNA: TGTGCCAGCAGTTACCGGACAGTTAACTATGGCTACACCTTC
CDR3 protein: CASSYRTVNYGYTF

V gene: TRBV7-9
J gene: TRBJ2-5
clone size: .
D gene: TRBD2
CDR3 DNA: TGTGCCAGCAGCTTCCCTAGCGGCCCACAAGAGACCCAGTACTTC
CDR3 protein: CASSFPSGPQETQYF

V gene: TRBV2
J gene: TRBJ2-4
clone size: .
D gene: .
CDR3 DNA: TGTGCTTGCCTGACAACACCCGTAAACATTCAGTACTTC
CDR3 protein: CACLTTPVNIQYF

V gene: TRBV7-9
J gene: TRBJ2-6
clone size: .
D gene: .
CDR3 DNA: TGTGCCAGCAGCCCAGACAGGTCTTCGTCTGGGGCCAACGTCCTGACTTTC
CDR3 protein: CASSPDRSSSGANVLTF

V gene: TRBV19
J gene: TRBJ2-7
clone size: .
D gene: TRBD2
CDR3 DNA: TGTGCCACTTCGGTAGCGGGAGAGGCGTACGAGCAGTACTTC
CDR3 protein: CATSVAGEAYEQYF

V gene: TRBV7-9
J gene: TRBJ2-7
clone size: .
D gene: .
CDR3 DNA: TGTGCCAGCAGCCCCTCGGCACCCTACGAGCAGTACTTC
CDR3 protein: CASSPSAPYEQYF

V gene: TRBV9
J gene: TRBJ2-7
clone size: .
D gene: TRBD2
CDR3 DNA: TGTGCCAGCAGCGTACCCGAGTTTAGCGGGCGTAGCTCCTACGAGCAGTACTTC
CDR3 protein: CASSVPEFSGRSSYEQYF

V gene: TRBV5-8
J gene: TRBJ2-3
clone size: .
D gene: TRBD2
CDR3 DNA: TGTGCCAGCAGCTTGGTAGCGGGATTGCGAGATACGCAGTATTTT
CDR3 protein: CASSLVAGLRDTQYF

V gene: TRBV10-3
J gene: TRBJ2-5
clone size: .
D gene: TRBD2
CDR3 DNA: TGTGCCATCGGGACTAGCACGGGGGGCCAAGAGACCCAGTACTTC
CDR3 protein: CAIGTSTGGQETQYF

V gene: TRBV6-5
J gene: TRBJ2-2
clone size: .
D gene: TRBD1
CDR3 DNA: TGTGCCAGCAGTTACGAGGGGGCGGGCACCGGGGAGCTGTTTTTT
CDR3 protein: CASSYEGAGTGELFF

V gene: TRBV21-1
J gene: TRBJ2-7
clone size: once
D gene: .
CDR3 DNA: TGTGCCAGCCGCAGGGAGCGGGTCACCTACGAGCAGTACTTC
CDR3 protein: CASRRERVTYEQYF

V gene: TRBV18
J gene: TRBJ2-7
clone size: .
D gene: TRBD1
CDR3 DNA: TGTGCCAGCTCACCGACGACAGGGGCCCTAACCTACGAGCAGTACTTC
CDR3 protein: CASSPTTGALTYEQYF

V gene: TRBV27
J gene: TRBJ2-7
clone size: .
D gene: .
CDR3 DNA: TGTGCCAGCAGTTTCCGCGGCAGCTCCTACGAGCAGTACTTC
CDR3 protein: CASSFRGSSYEQYF